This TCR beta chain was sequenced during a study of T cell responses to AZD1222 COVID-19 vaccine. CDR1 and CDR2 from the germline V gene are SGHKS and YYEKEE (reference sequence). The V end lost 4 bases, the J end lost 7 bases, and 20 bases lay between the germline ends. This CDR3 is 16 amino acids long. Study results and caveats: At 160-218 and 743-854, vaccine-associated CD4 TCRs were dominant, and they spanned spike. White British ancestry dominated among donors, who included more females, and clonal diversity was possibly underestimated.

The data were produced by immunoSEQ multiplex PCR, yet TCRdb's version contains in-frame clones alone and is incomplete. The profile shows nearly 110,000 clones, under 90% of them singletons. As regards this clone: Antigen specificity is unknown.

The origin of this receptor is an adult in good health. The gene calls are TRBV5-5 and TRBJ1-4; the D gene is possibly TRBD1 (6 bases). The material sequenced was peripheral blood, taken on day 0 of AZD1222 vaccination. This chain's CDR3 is CASSSPEGGRAEKLFF. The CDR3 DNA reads TGTGCCAGCAGCAGCCCTGAGGGGGGGCGCGCTGAAAAACTGTTTTTT.